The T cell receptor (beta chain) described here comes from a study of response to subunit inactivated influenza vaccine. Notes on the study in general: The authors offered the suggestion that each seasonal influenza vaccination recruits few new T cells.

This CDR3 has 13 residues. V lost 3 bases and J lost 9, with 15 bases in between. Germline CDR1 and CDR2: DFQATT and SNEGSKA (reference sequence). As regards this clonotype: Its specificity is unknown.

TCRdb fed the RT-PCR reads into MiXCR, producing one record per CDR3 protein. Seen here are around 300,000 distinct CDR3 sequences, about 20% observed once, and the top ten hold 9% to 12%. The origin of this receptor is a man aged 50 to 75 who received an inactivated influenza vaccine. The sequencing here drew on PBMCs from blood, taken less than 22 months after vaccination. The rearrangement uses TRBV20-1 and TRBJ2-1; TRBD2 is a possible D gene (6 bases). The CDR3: CSASPPLGGEQFF. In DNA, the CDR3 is TGCAGTGCTAGCCCCCCATTGGGAGGTGAGCAGTTCTTC.